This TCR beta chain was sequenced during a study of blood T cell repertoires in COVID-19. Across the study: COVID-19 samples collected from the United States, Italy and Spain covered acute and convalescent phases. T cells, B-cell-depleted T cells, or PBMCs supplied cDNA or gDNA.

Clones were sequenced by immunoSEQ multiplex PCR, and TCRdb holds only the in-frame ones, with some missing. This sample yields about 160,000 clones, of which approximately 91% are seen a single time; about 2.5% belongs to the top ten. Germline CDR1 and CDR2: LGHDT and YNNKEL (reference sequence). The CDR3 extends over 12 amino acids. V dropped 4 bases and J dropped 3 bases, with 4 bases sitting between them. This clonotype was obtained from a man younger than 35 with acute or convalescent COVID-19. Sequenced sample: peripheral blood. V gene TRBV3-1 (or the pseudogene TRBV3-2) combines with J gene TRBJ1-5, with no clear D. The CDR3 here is CASSLLNQPQHF. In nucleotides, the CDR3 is TGTGCCAGCAGCCTCCTCAATCAGCCCCAGCATTTT.